The clone carrying this T cell receptor beta chain was counted once. Antigen unknown. Four subsets defined by CD45RA and CD27 were sorted after CD3, CD4, CD8 and live/dead staining. The beta constant-region primer was an equimolar mix of two oligonucleotides covering TRBC1 and TRBC2. Ligated cDNA was amplified by four rounds of PCR with nested alpha and beta constant-region primers and SP2. TCRdb fed the UMI-ligation and nested PCR reads into MiXCR, producing one record per CDR3 protein. Altogether about 150,000 distinct CDR3 sequences are present, 20% to 25% being singletons, with the ten largest covering less than 0.13%. This sample was taken from a study of naive and memory T cell subsets. Findings of the study overall: From naive to CM, EM and EMRA, diversity decreased and Gini increased. Naive repertoires, especially CD8, held a few larger clonotypes, possibly memory cells re-expressing CD45RA. In naive cells, over 95% of TCR sequences were seen only once.

J lost 0 bases, V lost 5 bases, and 6 bases had no gene match. This CDR3 has 15 amino acids. The germline gives CDR1 SGHNT, CDR2 YYREEE (reference sequence). The chain couples TRBV5-4 to TRBJ2-7, with 9 bases aligning to TRBD2. The clonotype was recovered from a human donor in good health. Sequenced material: naive CD4+ T cells from blood. The CDR3 is CASSTGLASSYEQYF. In DNA, the CDR3 is TGTGCCAGCAGTACTGGACTAGCGTCCTCCTACGAGCAGTACTTC.